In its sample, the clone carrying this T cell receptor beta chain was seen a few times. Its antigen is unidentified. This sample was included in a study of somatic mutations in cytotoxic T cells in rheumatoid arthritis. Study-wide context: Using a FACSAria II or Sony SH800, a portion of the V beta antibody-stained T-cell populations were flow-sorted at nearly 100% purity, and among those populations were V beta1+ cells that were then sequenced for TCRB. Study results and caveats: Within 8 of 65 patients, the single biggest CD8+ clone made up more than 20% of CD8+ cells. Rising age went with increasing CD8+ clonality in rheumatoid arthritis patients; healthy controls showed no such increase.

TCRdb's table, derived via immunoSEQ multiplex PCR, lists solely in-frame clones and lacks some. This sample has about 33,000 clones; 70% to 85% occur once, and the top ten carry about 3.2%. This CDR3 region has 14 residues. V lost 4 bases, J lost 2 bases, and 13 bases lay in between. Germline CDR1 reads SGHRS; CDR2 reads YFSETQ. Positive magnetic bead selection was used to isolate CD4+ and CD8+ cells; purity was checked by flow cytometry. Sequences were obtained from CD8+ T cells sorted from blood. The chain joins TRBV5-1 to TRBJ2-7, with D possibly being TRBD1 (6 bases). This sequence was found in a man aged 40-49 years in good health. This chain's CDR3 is CASSLGQEAYEQYF. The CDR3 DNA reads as TGCGCCAGCAGCCTGGGACAAGAAGCCTACGAGCAGTACTTC.